This TCR beta chain came from a study of blood T cell repertoires in COVID-19. Study summary: Both acute and convalescent COVID-19 samples were obtained from the United States, Italy and Spain. Sources were T cells, B-cell-depleted T cells, or PBMCs; the material itself was cDNA or gDNA.

The CDR3 runs 13 residues. CDR1 and CDR2 (germline): LGHDT, YNNKEL (reference sequence). V shed 1 base and J shed 2 bases, with 5 bases lying between them. Assay: immunoSEQ multiplex PCR; the TCRdb copy retains only in-frame clones and omits some. The table has around 15,000 clones, under 95% seen once; the top ten hold about 4.1%. This TCR derives from a man in his 60s with active COVID-19. What was sequenced was peripheral blood. This sequence joins TRBV3-1 (or the pseudogene TRBV3-2) and TRBJ2-5; TRBD1 is a possible D gene (5 bases). Here the CDR3 DNA reads TGTGCCAGCAGCCAAGGACAGCAAGAGACCCAGTACTTC. It is translated as CASSQGQQETQYF.